The rows below give T cell receptor beta chains drawn from one sample of a study of T cells after yellow fever vaccination. TCRdb called the 5' RACE reads again in MiXCR, with one record for every CDR3 protein. In the table there are 250,000 to 300,000 distinct CDR3 sequences, approximately 12% of which are singletons. The sample consisted of CD4+ T cells sorted from PBMCs, taken 45 days after the yellow fever booster vaccination. Every receptor here comes from a man between 25 and 39 years old who received the YFV17D yellow fever vaccine. The CDR3 runs from the conserved cysteine through the conserved F or W. The D gene is left open where the match is weak. Size is stated for part of the rows, as once, few or many counts, or as a class when the clone is expanded.

V gene	J gene	D gene	clone size	CDR3 DNA	CDR3 protein
TRBV27	TRBJ2-1	-	-	TGTGCCAGCAGGGGCTCGGGGTACAATGAGCAGTTCTTC	CASRGSGYNEQFF
TRBV2	TRBJ2-1	-	few	TGTGCCAGCAGTCCGGTGACGGCTTACAATGAGCAGTTCTTC	CASSPVTAYNEQFF
TRBV20-1	TRBJ2-5	-	-	TGCAGTGCTAGACAGCCAAAATCGGAGACCCAGTACTTC	CSARQPKSETQYF
TRBV24-1	TRBJ2-1	-	few	TGTGCCACCAGTGATTTTCCTTTGAGTAATGAGCAGTTCTTC	CATSDFPLSNEQFF
TRBV20-1	TRBJ2-1	TRBD2	many	TGCAGTGCTAGGAAGGCCGGGACTAGCCTCCGTAATGAGCAGTTCTTC	CSARKAGTSLRNEQFF
TRBV20-1	TRBJ2-7	TRBD1	-	TGCAGTGCTAGCCCGGGACAGAACCAATACGAGCAGTACTTC	CSASPGQNQYEQYF
TRBV5-1	TRBJ2-7	TRBD1	few	TGCGCCAGCAGCCGTGGGACAGGGGAGAACTACGAGCAGTACTTC	CASSRGTGENYEQYF
TRBV5-1	TRBJ2-1	-	many	TGCGCCAGCAGCTGGCTAGTAGCGGACAATGAGCAGTTCTTC	CASSWLVADNEQFF
TRBV20-1	TRBJ1-5	-	-	TGCAGTGCTATCTCGGCGGACGGGGGGCCCCAGCATTTT	CSAISADGGPQHF
TRBV29-1	TRBJ2-3	TRBD1	-	TGCAGCGTGTTACAGGGGAGCGATACGCAGTATTTT	CSVLQGSDTQYF
TRBV3-1	TRBJ2-7	TRBD2	-	TGTGCCACCGGACTAGATACGGGGGTAACCGAGCAGTACTTC	CATGLDTGVTEQYF
TRBV11-2	TRBJ2-7	TRBD1	few	TGTGCCAGCAGCTTAAGGGACAGGGGCCCCTACGAGCAGTACTTC	CASSLRDRGPYEQYF
TRBV2	TRBJ2-7	TRBD2	few	TGTGCCAGCAGTAAAAACCAAGCGGGAGGTTCGTCCGAGCAGTACTTC	CASSKNQAGGSSEQYF
TRBV20-1	TRBJ2-1	TRBD2	few	TGCAGTGCCGCGGGACTAGCGGGAGGAGAGCAGTTCTTC	CSAAGLAGGEQFF
TRBV5-1	TRBJ2-1	TRBD2	many	TGCGCCAGCAGCTCCTCAAAGCGGGGACCGAATGAGCAGTTCTTC	CASSSSKRGPNEQFF
TRBV20-1	TRBJ2-1	-	-	TGCAGTGCCAAAGGAGATACAGTATACAATGAGCAGTTCTTC	CSAKGDTVYNEQFF
TRBV5-5	TRBJ1-3	-	-	TGTGCCAGCAGCCCCGGGGAGGCTGGAAACACCATATATTTT	CASSPGEAGNTIYF
TRBV18	TRBJ2-3	-	many	TGTGCCAGCTCACGACCGGGACTGACAGATACGCAGTATTTT	CASSRPGLTDTQYF
TRBV7-2	TRBJ1-4	-	-	TGTGCCAGCAGCTTATCTTCAGGGTTTAATGAAAAACTGTTTTTT	CASSLSSGFNEKLFF
TRBV5-4	TRBJ2-2	-	-	TGTGCCAGCACACAGAGAAACACCGGGGAGCTGTTTTTT	CASTQRNTGELFF
TRBV18	TRBJ1-4	-	-	TGTGCCAGCTCAACCGAGGAAGAAAAACTGTTTTTT	CASSTEEEKLFF
TRBV29-1	TRBJ2-3	-	few	TGCAGCGTTACTCCTAGCACAGATACGCAGTATTTT	CSVTPSTDTQYF
TRBV5-1	TRBJ2-3	-	-	TGCGCCAGCAGCTTGCAGGGGACCAGCGATACGCAGTATTTT	CASSLQGTSDTQYF
TRBV7-2	TRBJ2-3	TRBD2	many	TGTGCCAGCAGCTCCCGGGCGCGGGAGGCAGATACGCAGTATTTT	CASSSRAREADTQYF
TRBV7-2	TRBJ1-1	-	-	TGTGCCAGCAGCTTAGTAGGGAGCACTGAAGCTTTCTTT	CASSLVGSTEAFF
TRBV20-1	TRBJ2-5	-	once	TGCAGTGCTAGAGATTACAGAGCGCCACAAGAGACCCAGTACTTC	CSARDYRAPQETQYF
TRBV7-2	TRBJ2-7	-	few	TGTGCCAGCAGCTTAGTTGGGGGGCCCAGCTCCTACGAGCAGTACTTC	CASSLVGGPSSYEQYF
TRBV6-6	TRBJ2-7	-	-	TGTGCCAGCAACAGGCTACCGGGGGAGCAGTACTTC	CASNRLPGEQYF
TRBV20-1	TRBJ2-2	TRBD2	-	TGCAGTGCTAGAGATACTAGCGGGGCCGGGGAGCTGTTTTTT	CSARDTSGAGELFF
TRBV28	TRBJ1-6	TRBD1	-	TGTGCCAGCAGTTTCCCACAGGGGATGGGTTCACCCCTCCACTTT	CASSFPQGMGSPLHF
TRBV2	TRBJ2-7	-	few	TGTGCCAGCAGCGACGCGGGACGCAGAGACTACGAGCAGTACTTC	CASSDAGRRDYEQYF
TRBV20-1	TRBJ2-3	TRBD2	-	TGCAGTGCTAGAGGTAGCGGGAGTCCTCCTAGCACAGATACGCAGTATTTT	CSARGSGSPPSTDTQYF
TRBV7-2	TRBJ2-7	TRBD1	-	TGTGCCAGCAGCATTACTACAGGGGACTACGAGCAGTACTTC	CASSITTGDYEQYF